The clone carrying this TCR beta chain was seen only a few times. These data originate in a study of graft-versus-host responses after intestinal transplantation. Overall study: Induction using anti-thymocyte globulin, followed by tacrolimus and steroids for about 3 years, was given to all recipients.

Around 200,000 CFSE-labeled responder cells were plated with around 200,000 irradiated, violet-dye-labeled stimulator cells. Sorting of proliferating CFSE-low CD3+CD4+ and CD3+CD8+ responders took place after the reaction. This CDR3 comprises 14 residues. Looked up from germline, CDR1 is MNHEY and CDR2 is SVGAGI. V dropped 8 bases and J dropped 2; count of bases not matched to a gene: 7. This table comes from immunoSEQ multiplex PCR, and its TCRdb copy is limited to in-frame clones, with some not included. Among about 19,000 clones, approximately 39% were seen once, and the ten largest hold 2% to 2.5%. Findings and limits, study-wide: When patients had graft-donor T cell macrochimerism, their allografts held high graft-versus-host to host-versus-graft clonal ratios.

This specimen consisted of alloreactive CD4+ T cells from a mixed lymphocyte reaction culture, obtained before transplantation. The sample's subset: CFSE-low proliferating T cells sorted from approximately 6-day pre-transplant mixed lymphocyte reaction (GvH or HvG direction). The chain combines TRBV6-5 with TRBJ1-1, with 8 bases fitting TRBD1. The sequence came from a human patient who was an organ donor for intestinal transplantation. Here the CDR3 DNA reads TGTGCCAGCTGGACAGGGTGGGGAAACACTGAAGCTTTCTTT. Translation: CASWTGWGNTEAFF.